One sample yielded the 9 T cell receptor beta chains listed below, sequenced in a study of CD8+ T cells in alopecia areata. Sequencing used cDNA as its template, made by extracting RNA and reverse transcribing it. Sequenced by immunoSEQ multiplex PCR; TCRdb stores in-frame clones only, minus some. The data hold 69,000 or so clones, with approximately 60% observed a single time. Specimen: CD8+ T cells sorted from blood, collected at week 0. These receptors originate from a human donor with alopecia areata.

Notes on this clone: The same CDR3 can be traced to other DNA sequences in this sample. The chain has TRBV4-3 and TRBJ1-1; D gene ambiguous. V dropped 0 bases and J dropped 4 bases, with 6 bases sitting between them. Looked up from germline, CDR1 is LGHNA and CDR2 is YSLEER. The CDR3 runs 13 residues. CDR3: CASSQDRSTEAFF. CDR3 bases: TGCGCCAGCAGCCAAGACAGGTCCACTGAAGCTTTCTTT.

This clone was seen only once. V is TRBV5-1 and J is TRBJ2-2; D is unclear. From germline, CDR1 is SGHRS and CDR2 YFSETQ. The CDR3 length is 16 residues. The ends were cut back, 1 base at V and 1 base at J, with 11 bases in the middle. Here the CDR3 reads CASSLHPAMNTGELFF. The CDR3 DNA sequence: TGCGCCAGCAGCTTGCATCCTGCCATGAACACCGGGGAGCTGTTTTTT.

This clone has a handful of counts. J is TRBJ1-2 and V is TRBV28; 7 nucleotides agree with TRBD1. The ends lost 6 bases at V and 6 bases at J; junction bases unmatched: 7. The CDR3 has 13 amino acids. Germline V lookup: CDR1 MDHEN, CDR2 SYDVKM. CDR3 residues: CASRPQGEDGYTF. CDR3 in DNA: TGTGCCAGCAGGCCTCAGGGGGAGGATGGCTACACCTTC.

Only one count was recorded for this clone. The gene calls are TRBV9 and TRBJ2-7; no reliable D call. This CDR3 spans 14 amino acids. The germline V gene encodes CDR1 SGDLS and CDR2 YYNGEE. V gave up 4 bases and J gave up 0 bases, with 11 bases separating them. The CDR3 bases are TGTGCCAGCAGCCCCCTCGTTAGCTCCTACGAGCAGTACTTC. It encodes CASSPLVSSYEQYF.

This rearrangement joins TRBV7-2 to TRBJ1-1, with D unresolved. V was shortened by 3 bases and J by 4 bases, with 6 bases between the two germline ends. This CDR3 spans 12 amino acids. CDR1 and CDR2 from the germline V gene are SGHTA and FQGNSA. Written as DNA, the CDR3 is TGTGCCAGCAGCTTTCTGGGCACTGAAGCTTTCTTT. This gives the protein CASSFLGTEAFF.

This clone was seen only a few times. CDR3 coding DNA: TGCGCCAGCAGCTTGGGCGGGCTGAACACTGAAGCTTTCTTT. Translating gives CASSLGGLNTEAFF. This rearrangement joins TRBV5-1 to TRBJ1-1; D is unresolved. V was clipped by 0 bases and J by 0 bases, with 6 bases between them. The CDR3 has 14 amino acids. Germline V CDR1 and CDR2: SGHRS, YFSETQ.

The chain has TRBV6-5 and TRBJ2-7, with D possibly TRBD1 on 5 matching bases. The CDR3 runs 13 residues. Germline assignment: CDR1 MNHEY and CDR2 SVGAGI. V was cut by 2 bases and J by 3 bases, with 8 bases left in between. CDR3 region: CASSYAQDYEQYF. The CDR3, as DNA: TGTGCCAGCAGTTACGCACAGGACTACGAGCAGTACTTC.

This clone was counted a few times. The genes are TRBV7-8 and TRBJ2-7, with TRBD1 matching 8 bases. The CDR3 extends over 17 amino acids. V shed 2 bases, J shed 0 bases, and the junction held 9 bases outside the gene matches. Germline CDR1 and CDR2: SGHVS and FQNEAQ. CDR3: CASSLSSTGATSYEQYF. The DNA for the CDR3 is TGTGCCAGCAGCTTATCCTCGACAGGGGCCACCTCCTACGAGCAGTACTTC.

This clone has a single count. The chain employs TRBV5-6 and TRBJ2-7; TRBD1 agrees at 8 bases. The CDR3 totals 14 residues. Germline CDR1 and CDR2: SGHDT and YYEEEE. V was clipped by 6 bases and J by 0 bases; unmatched bases: 5. The CDR3 here is CASNTGTGSYEQYF. The CDR3 bases are TGTGCCAGCAACACCGGGACAGGCTCCTACGAGCAGTACTTC.